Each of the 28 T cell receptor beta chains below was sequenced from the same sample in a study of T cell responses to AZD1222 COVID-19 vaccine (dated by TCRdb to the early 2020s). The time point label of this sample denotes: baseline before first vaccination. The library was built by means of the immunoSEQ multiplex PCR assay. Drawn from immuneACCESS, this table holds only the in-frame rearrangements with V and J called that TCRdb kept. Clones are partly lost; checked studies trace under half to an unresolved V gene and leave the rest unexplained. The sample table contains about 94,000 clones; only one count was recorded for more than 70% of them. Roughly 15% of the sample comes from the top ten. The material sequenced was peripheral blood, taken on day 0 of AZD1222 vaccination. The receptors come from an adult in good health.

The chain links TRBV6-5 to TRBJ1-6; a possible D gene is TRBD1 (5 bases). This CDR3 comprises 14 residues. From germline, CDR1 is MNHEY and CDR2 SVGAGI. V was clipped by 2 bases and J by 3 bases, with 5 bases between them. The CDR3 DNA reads TGTGCCAGCAGTTACAGGGGCTATAATTCACCCCTCCACTTT. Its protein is CASSYRGYNSPLHF.

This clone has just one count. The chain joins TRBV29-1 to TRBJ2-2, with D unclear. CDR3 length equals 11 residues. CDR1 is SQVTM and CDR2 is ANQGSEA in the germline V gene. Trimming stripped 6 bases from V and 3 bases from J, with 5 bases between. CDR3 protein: CSVFDTGELFF. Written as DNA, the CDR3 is TGCAGCGTCTTTGACACCGGGGAGCTGTTTTTT.

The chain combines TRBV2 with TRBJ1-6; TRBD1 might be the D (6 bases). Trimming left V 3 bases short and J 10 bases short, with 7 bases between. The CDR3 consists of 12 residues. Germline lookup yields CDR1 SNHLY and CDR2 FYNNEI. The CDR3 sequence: CASSEGGSPLHF. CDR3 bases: TGTGCCAGCAGTGAGGGGGGCTCACCCCTCCACTTT.

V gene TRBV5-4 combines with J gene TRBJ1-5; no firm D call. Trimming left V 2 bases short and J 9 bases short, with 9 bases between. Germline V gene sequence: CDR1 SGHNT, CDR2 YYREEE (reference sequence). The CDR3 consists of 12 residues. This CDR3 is CASSLPSGPQHF. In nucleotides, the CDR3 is TGTGCCAGCAGCTTACCGTCGGGGCCCCAGCATTTT.

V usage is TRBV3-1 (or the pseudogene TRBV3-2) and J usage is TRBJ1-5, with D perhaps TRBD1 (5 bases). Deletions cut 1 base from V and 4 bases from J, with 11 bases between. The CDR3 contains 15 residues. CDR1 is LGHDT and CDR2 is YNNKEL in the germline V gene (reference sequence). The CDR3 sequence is CASSQGSRENQPQHF. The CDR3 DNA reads TGTGCCAGCAGCCAAGGGTCCAGGGAGAATCAGCCCCAGCATTTT.

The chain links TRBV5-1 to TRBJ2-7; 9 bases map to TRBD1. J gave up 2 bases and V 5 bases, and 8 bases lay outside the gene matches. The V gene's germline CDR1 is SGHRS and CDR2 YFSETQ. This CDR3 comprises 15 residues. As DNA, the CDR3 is TGCGCCAGCAGTCCTACAGGGGGCGCAGCCTACGAGCAGTACTTC. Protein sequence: CASSPTGGAAYEQYF.

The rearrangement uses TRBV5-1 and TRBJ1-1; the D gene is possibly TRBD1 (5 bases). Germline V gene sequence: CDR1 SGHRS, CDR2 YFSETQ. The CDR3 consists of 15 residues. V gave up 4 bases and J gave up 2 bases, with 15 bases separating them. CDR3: CASSVLGQDNTEAFF. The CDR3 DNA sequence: TGCGCCAGCAGCGTGCTGGGGCAGGATAACACTGAAGCTTTCTTT.

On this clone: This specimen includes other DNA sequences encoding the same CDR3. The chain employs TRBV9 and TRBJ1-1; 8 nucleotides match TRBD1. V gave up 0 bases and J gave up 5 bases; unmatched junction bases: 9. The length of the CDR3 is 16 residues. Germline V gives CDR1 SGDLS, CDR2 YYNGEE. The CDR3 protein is CASSVGAGGAGTEAFF. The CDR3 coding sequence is TGTGCCAGCAGCGTAGGGGCAGGGGGCGCGGGGACTGAAGCTTTCTTT.

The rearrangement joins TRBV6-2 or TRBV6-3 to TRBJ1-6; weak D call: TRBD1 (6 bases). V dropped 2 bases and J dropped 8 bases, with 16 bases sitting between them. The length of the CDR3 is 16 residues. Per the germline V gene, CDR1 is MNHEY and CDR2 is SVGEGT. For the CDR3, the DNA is TGTGCCAGCAGTTACCGGGGGGCAGGGTTGGATTCACCCCTCCACTTT. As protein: CASSYRGAGLDSPLHF.

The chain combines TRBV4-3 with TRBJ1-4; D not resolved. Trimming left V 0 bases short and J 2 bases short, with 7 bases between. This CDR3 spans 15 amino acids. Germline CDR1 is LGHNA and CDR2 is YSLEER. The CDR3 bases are TGCGCCAGCAGCCAAGATGGACGGACTAATGAAAAACTGTTTTTT. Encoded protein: CASSQDGRTNEKLFF.

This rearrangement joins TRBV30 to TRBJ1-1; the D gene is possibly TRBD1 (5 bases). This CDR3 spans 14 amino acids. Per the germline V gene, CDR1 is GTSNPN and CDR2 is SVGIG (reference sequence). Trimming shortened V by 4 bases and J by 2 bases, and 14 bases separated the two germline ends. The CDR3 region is CAWTPGLRNTEAFF. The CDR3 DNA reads TGTGCCTGGACCCCGGGACTGAGAAACACTGAAGCTTTCTTT.

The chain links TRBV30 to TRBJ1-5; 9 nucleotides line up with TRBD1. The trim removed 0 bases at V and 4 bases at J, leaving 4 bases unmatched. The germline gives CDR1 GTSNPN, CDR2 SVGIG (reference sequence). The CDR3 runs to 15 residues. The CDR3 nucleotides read TGTGCCTGGAGTGTTGGGGGACAGGGAAATCAGCCCCAGCATTTT. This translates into CAWSVGGQGNQPQHF.

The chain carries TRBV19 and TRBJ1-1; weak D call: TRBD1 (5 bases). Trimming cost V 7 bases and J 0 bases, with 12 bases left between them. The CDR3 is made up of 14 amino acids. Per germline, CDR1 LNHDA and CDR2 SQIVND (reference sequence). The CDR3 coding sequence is TGTGCCAGTACCACGACGGACATGAACACTGAAGCTTTCTTT. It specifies CASTTTDMNTEAFF. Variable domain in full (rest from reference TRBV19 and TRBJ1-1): DGGITQSPKYLFRKEGQNVTLSCEQNLNHDAMYWYRQDPGQGLRLIYYSQIVNDFQKGDIAEGYSVSREKKESFPLTVTSAQKNPTAFYLCASTTTDMNTEAFFGQGTRLTVV.

The CDR3 bases are TGTGCCAGCAGCTTACGGCCCCTAACTAGCGGGGGCTACGAGCAGTACTTC. This encodes CASSLRPLTSGGYEQYF. This chain uses TRBV7-9 with TRBJ2-7; 11 bases map to TRBD2. V shed 2 bases, J shed 3 bases, and the junction held 9 bases outside the gene matches. The germline gives CDR1 SEHNR, CDR2 FQNEAQ (reference sequence). This CDR3 has 17 residues.

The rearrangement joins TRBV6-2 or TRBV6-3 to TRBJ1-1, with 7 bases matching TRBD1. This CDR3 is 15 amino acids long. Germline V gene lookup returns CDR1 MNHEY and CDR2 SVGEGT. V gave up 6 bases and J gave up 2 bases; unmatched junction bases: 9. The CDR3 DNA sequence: TGTGCCAGCAGCCCGACAGGGACGATAAACACTGAAGCTTTCTTT. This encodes CASSPTGTINTEAFF.

The CDR3 spells CASSPDIGGYEQYF. The CDR3 DNA sequence: TGCGCCAGCAGCCCTGACATCGGAGGGTACGAGCAGTACTTC. This chain joins TRBV5-1 and TRBJ2-7; possibly TRBD2 for D (6 bases). The CDR3 sequence is 14 residues long. Trimming cost V 4 bases and J 4 bases, with 15 bases left between them. CDR1 is SGHRS, CDR2 YFSETQ, per germline.

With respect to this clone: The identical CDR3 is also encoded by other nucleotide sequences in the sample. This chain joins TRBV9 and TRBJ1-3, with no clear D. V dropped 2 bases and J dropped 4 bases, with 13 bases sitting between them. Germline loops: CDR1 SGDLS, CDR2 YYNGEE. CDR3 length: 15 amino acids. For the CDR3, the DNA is TGTGCCAGCAGCGTTACGGGGTCGTCCGGAAACACCATATATTTT. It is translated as CASSVTGSSGNTIYF.

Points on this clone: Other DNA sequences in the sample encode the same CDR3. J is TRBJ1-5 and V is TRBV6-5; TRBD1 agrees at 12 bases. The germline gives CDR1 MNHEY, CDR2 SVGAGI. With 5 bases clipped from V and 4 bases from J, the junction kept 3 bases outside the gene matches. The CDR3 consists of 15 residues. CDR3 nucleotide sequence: TGTGCCAGCAGTCGGGGACAGGGGGCAAATCAGCCCCAGCATTTT. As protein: CASSRGQGANQPQHF.

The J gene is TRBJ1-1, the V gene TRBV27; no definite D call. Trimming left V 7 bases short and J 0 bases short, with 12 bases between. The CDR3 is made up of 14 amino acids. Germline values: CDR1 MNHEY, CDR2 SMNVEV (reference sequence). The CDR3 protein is CASTSGILNTEAFF. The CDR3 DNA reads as TGTGCCAGCACCTCTGGTATACTGAACACTGAAGCTTTCTTT.

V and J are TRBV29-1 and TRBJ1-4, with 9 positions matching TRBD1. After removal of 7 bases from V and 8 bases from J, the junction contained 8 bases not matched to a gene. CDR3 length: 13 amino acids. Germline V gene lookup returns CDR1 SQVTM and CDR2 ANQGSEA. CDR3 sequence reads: CSARDRAGEKLFF. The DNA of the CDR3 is TGCAGCGCCCGGGACAGGGCCGGGGAAAAACTGTTTTTT.

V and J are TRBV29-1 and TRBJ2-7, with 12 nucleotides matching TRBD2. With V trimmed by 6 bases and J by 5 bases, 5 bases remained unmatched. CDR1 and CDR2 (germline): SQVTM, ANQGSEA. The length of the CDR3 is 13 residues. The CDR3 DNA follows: TGCAGCGTGGCGACTAGCGGGGGACACGAGCAGTACTTC. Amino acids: CSVATSGGHEQYF.

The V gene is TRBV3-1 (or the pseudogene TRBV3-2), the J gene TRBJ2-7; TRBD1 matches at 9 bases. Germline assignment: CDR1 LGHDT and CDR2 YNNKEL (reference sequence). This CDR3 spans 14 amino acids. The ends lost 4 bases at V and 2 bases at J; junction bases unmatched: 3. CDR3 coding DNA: TGTGCCAGCAGCCTTGGACAGGGGACCTACGAGCAGTACTTC. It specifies CASSLGQGTYEQYF.

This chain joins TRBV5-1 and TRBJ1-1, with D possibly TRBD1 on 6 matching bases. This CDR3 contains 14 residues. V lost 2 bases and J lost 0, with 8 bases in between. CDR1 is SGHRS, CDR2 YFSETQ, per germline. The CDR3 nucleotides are TGCGCCAGCAGCTTACAGGGCATGAACACTGAAGCTTTCTTT. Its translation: CASSLQGMNTEAFF.

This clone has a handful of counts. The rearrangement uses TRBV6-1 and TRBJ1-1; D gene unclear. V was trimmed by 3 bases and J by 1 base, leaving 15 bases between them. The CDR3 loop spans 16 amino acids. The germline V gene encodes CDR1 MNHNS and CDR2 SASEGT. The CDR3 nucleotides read TGTGCCAGCAGTGATGGCACCGCTGTAAGGAACACTGAAGCTTTCTTT. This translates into CASSDGTAVRNTEAFF.

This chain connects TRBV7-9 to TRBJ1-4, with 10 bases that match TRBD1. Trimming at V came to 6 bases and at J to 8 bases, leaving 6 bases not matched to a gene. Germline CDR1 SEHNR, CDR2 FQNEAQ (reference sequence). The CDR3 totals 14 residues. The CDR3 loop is CASRSGTGAEKLFF. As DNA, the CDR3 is TGTGCCAGCAGATCCGGGACAGGGGCCGAAAAACTGTTTTTT.

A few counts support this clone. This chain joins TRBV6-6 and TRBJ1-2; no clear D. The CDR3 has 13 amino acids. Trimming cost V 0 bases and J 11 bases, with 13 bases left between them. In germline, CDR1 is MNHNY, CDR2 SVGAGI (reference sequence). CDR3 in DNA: TGTGCCAGCAGTTACTCGATCGGGGATCTGTACACCTTC. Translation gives CASSYSIGDLYTF.

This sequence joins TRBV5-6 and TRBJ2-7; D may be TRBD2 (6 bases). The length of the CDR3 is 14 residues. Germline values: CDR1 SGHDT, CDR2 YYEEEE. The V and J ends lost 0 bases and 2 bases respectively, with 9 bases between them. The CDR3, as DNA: TGTGCCAGCAGCTTGGGCGGGGATACCTACGAGCAGTACTTC. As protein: CASSLGGDTYEQYF.

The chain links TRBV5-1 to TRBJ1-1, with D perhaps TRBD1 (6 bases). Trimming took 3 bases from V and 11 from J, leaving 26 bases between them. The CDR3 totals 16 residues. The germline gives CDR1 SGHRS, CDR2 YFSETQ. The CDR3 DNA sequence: TGCGCCAGCAGCTGGGCCCCGGGACAATTTACCACCGGGGCTTTCTTT. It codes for CASSWAPGQFTTGAFF.